This is a list of T cell receptor beta chains from one sample in a study of cytomegalovirus exposure and HLA in healthy donors. Sequencing was performed with immunoSEQ multiplex PCR; in TCRdb, only in-frame clones are kept and a portion is missing. Of 90,000 to 100,000 clones in the sample, around 67% were seen once. The sample comprised PBMCs. These receptors all come from a man between 50 and 59 years old in good health and CMV-seronegative. Both conserved end residues are trimmed from each CDR3.

J: TRBJ2-1
V: TRBV11-2
CDR3: ASSRTGSPEQF

J: TRBJ2-7
V: TRBV7-8
CDR3: ASSWDRGPYEQY

J: TRBJ2-2
V: TRBV5-6
CDR3: ASSLQGSLTGELF

J: TRBJ2-3
V: TRBV19
CDR3: ASSIGQGTDTQY

J: TRBJ2-2
V: TRBV4-3
CDR3: ASSQEGEGEATGELF

J: TRBJ2-5
V: TRBV7-9
CDR3: AGSNDRIQETQY

J: TRBJ2-1
V: TRBV6-5
CDR3: ASSFGQGYRNEQF

J: TRBJ2-3
V: TRBV7-2
CDR3: ASSLTPGSSTDTQY

J: TRBJ1-3
V: TRBV5-1
CDR3: ASSLFASSGNTIY

J: TRBJ2-2
V: TRBV9
CDR3: ASSELGSPTTGELF

J: TRBJ2-2
V: TRBV6-5
CDR3: ASSYSGGFTGELF

J: TRBJ1-1
V: TRBV12-5
CDR3: ASGYGQGSDTEAF

J: TRBJ1-4
V: TRBV6-5
CDR3: ASSSWGGGEKLF